Following are 17 T cell receptor beta chains from one sample sequenced in a study of shared clonotypes between healthy human individuals (dated by TCRdb to 2020 to 2022). Libraries were prepared through the immunoSEQ multiplex PCR assay. The source is immuneACCESS, and TCRdb retained only in-frame sequences with V and J called. Part of the clones is not carried over; for the studies checked, unresolved V genes explain less than half of this, and the remainder is unexplained. Counted in this sample were around 700,000 clones; about 80% of them appeared once. Around 2% of the sample is taken by the ten largest. The sample comprised memory CD4+ T cells sorted from blood. The label giving this sample's cell subset or site can be read as: CD45RA-negative fraction. All receptors come from a woman in her thirties in good health.

The chain combines TRBV6-5 with TRBJ2-7, with no clear D. Germline loops: CDR1 MNHEY, CDR2 SVGAGI. The CDR3 extends over 13 amino acids. The CDR3 DNA follows: TGTGCCAGCAGTTCCAGTATTTACGATGGCCCGAGTGTC. Protein product: CASSSSIYDGPSV.

The CDR3 bases are TGTGCCAGCAGTTTGGCCAGCGGATACACAGATACGCAGTATTTT. This gives the protein CASSLASGYTDTQYF. The genes are TRBV27 and TRBJ2-3, with D perhaps matching TRBD2 (5 bases). There are 15 residues in the CDR3. Trimming cost V 3 bases and J 2 bases, with 12 bases left between them. The germline V gene has CDR1 MNHEY and CDR2 SMNVEV (reference sequence).

This chain connects TRBV11-2 to TRBJ1-3; TRBD1 is a possible D gene (6 bases). Germline V gives CDR1 SGHAT, CDR2 FQNNGV. V lost 4 bases to trimming and J lost 0 bases, with 10 bases between them. The CDR3 totals 15 residues. CDR3 sequence reads: CASSYGQSSGNTIYF. DNA for the CDR3: TGTGCCAGCAGCTATGGACAGAGCTCTGGAAACACCATATATTTT.

This clone was picked up many times. The V gene is TRBV6-1, the J gene TRBJ2-1, with 7 bases matching TRBD1. With V trimmed by 2 bases and J by 1 base, 2 bases remained unmatched. Germline values: CDR1 MNHNS, CDR2 SASEGT. The CDR3 consists of 15 residues. The chain's CDR3 is CASSETGVSYNEQFF. The CDR3 DNA reads as TGTGCCAGCAGTGAAACAGGGGTATCCTACAATGAGCAGTTCTTC.

Concerning this clone itself: The junction differs from germline at one of its ends, possibly a read error. The rearrangement joins TRBV15 to TRBJ2-7, with 15 bases fitting TRBD2. CDR1 is LNHNV, CDR2 YYDKDF, per germline (reference sequence). The CDR3 has 15 residues. CDR3 sequence reads: CATSRDKGLAGGVQF. CDR3 nucleotide sequence: TGTGCCACCAGCAGAGATAAAGGACTAGCGGGAGGGGTTCAATTC.

This clone appeared many times. This chain links TRBV28 with TRBJ1-5; a weak D match, TRBD1 (6 bases). In germline, CDR1 is MDHEN, CDR2 SYDVKM. Trimming pared 3 bases from V and 2 bases from J, leaving 8 bases between. The CDR3 length is 14 residues. In nucleotides, the CDR3 is TGTGCCAGCAGTTTCTGGACAGGCAATCAGCCCCAGCATTTT. Protein: CASSFWTGNQPQHF.

Note on this clone: Different DNA sequences within this sample yield the same CDR3. V is TRBV18 and J is TRBJ1-1, with D unclear. There are 14 residues in the CDR3. V lost 1 base and J lost 2, with 8 bases in between. Germline V lookup: CDR1 KGHSH, CDR2 LQKENI. The CDR3 sequence: CASSPQADNTEAFF. In DNA, the CDR3 is TGTGCCAGCTCACCACAAGCTGACAACACTGAAGCTTTCTTT. The whole variable domain, filled in from reference TRBV18 and TRBJ1-1, reads NAGVMQNPRHLVRRRGQEARLRCSPMKGHSHVYWYRQLPEEGLKFMVYLQKENIIDESGMPKERFSAEFPKEGPSILRIQQVVRGDSAAYFCASSPQADNTEAFFGQGTRLTVV.

The chain recombines TRBV5-1 with TRBJ1-4; the match to TRBD1 covers 9 bases. This CDR3 has 15 residues. The trim removed 4 bases at V and 8 bases at J, leaving 9 bases unmatched. Looked up from germline, CDR1 is SGHRS and CDR2 is YFSETQ. CDR3 in DNA: TGCGCCAGCAGCCCGACAGGGGGTAATGAAGAAAAACTGTTTTTT. This translates into CASSPTGGNEEKLFF. The complete variable domain, with remaining parts taken from reference TRBV5-1 and TRBJ1-4, reads KAGVTQTPRYLIKTRGQQVTLSCSPISGHRSVSWYQQTPGQGLQFLFEYFSETQRNKGNFPGRFSGRQFSNSRSEMNVSTLELGDSALYLCASSPTGGNEEKLFFGSGTQLSVL.

At least ten counts were recorded for this clone. The CDR3 loop is CASIRPGPSYEQYF. The DNA for the CDR3 is TGTGCCAGCATCCGGCCGGGCCCTTCCTACGAGCAGTACTTC. This chain joins TRBV6-1 and TRBJ2-7; D call uncertain. Trimming took 7 bases from V and 1 from J, leaving 14 bases between them. Germline V lookup: CDR1 MNHNS, CDR2 SASEGT. The CDR3 sequence is 14 residues long.

The gene calls are TRBV19 and TRBJ2-3; TRBD2 might be the D (6 bases). The V and J ends lost 4 bases and 4 bases respectively, with 12 bases between them. Germline V gene data show CDR1 as LNHDA and CDR2 as SQIVND (reference sequence). The CDR3 has 14 residues. The CDR3 sequence is CASSTREFADTQYF. The CDR3 DNA is TGTGCCAGTAGTACCCGGGAGTTCGCAGATACGCAGTATTTT.

This clone was seen only a few times. V usage is TRBV9 and J usage is TRBJ2-1; tentatively, D is TRBD2 (5 bases). V was clipped by 6 bases and J by 0 bases, with 13 bases between them. CDR1 and CDR2 from the germline V gene are SGDLS and YYNGEE. This CDR3 spans 15 amino acids. The CDR3: CASTFSGNSYNEQFF. CDR3 nucleotide sequence: TGTGCCAGCACTTTTTCGGGAAACTCCTACAATGAGCAGTTCTTC.

The chain couples TRBV5-1 to TRBJ2-1; 12 positions agree with TRBD2. This CDR3 contains 18 residues. V dropped 0 bases and J dropped 0; count of bases not matched to a gene: 4. The germline V gene encodes CDR1 SGHRS and CDR2 YFSETQ. CDR3 sequence: CASSLVLAGGASYNEQFF. The CDR3 DNA reads as TGCGCCAGCAGCTTGGTACTAGCGGGAGGTGCCTCCTACAATGAGCAGTTCTTC.

The J gene is TRBJ2-7, the V gene TRBV6-6, with a possible D match to TRBD2 (6 bases). The end of the DNA is better explained by TRBJ2-1, so the J call may be wrong. The CDR3 consists of 13 residues. Looked up from germline, CDR1 is MNHNY and CDR2 is SVGAGI (reference sequence). The CDR3 here is CASISSGGNEQFF. The CDR3 DNA sequence: TGTGCCAGCATAAGTAGCGGAGGGAATGAGCAGTTCTTC.

The table lists this clone with many counts. Additional DNA sequences in this sample encode the identical CDR3. This chain uses TRBV4-1 with TRBJ1-5; perhaps TRBD1 as D (6 bases). The CDR3 length is 14 residues. V was clipped by 3 bases and J by 4 bases, with 10 bases between them. Germline CDR1 reads MGHRA; CDR2 reads YSYEKL. The DNA of the CDR3 is TGCGCCAGCAGCCAGGATCAGGGGAATCAGCCCCAGCATTTT. It is translated as CASSQDQGNQPQHF.

This clone was picked up a small number of times. V and J are TRBV30 and TRBJ2-5; 9 nucleotides align to TRBD2. The V gene's germline CDR1 is GTSNPN and CDR2 SVGIG (reference sequence). Trimming removed 0 bases from V and 5 bases from J; junction bases left unmatched: 4. The CDR3 is 14 amino acids. The CDR3 region is CAWSVFSGSETQYF. The CDR3 nucleotides are TGTGCCTGGAGTGTGTTTAGCGGGAGTGAGACCCAGTACTTC.

A note on this clone: Compared with germline, one end of the junction differs, possibly owing to a read error. This sequence joins TRBV27 and TRBJ2-7, with 9 positions matching TRBD1. From germline, CDR1 is MNHEY and CDR2 SMNVEV (reference sequence). The CDR3 totals 12 residues. CDR3 region: CASSNQRTGADF. CDR3 nucleotide sequence: TGTGCCAGCAGTAACCAGCGGACAGGGGCGGACTTC.

This clone has only one observation. This chain uses TRBV10-3 with TRBJ2-1, with 8 bases aligning to TRBD2. The junction had 14 bases not matched to a gene; V was cut back by 3 bases and J by 7 bases. CDR3 length equals 17 residues. CDR1 is ENHRY, CDR2 SYGVKD, per germline. The CDR3 loop reads CAISDSGTRTSRNEQFF. CDR3 sequence (DNA): TGTGCCATCAGTGACTCCGGGACTAGGACCTCACGGAATGAGCAGTTCTTC.